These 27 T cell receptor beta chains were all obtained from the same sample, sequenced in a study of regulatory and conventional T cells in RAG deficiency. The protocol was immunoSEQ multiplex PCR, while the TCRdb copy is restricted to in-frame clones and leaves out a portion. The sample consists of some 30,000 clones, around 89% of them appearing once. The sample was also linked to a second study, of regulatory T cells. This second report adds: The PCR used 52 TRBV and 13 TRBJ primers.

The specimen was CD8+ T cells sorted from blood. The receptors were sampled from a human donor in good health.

Here the CDR3 reads CASTGSGANVLTF. CDR3 nucleotides: TGCGCCAGCACAGGGTCTGGGGCCAACGTCCTGACTTTC. V gene TRBV5-1 combines with J gene TRBJ2-6, with D possibly matching TRBD1 (5 bases). Germline-derived CDR1 and CDR2 are SGHRS and YFSETQ. CDR3 length equals 13 residues. V was cut by 6 bases and J by 1 base, with 5 bases left in between.

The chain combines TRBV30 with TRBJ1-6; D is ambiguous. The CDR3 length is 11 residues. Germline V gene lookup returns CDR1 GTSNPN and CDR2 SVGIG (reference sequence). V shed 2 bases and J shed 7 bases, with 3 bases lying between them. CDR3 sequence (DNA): TGTGCCTGGAGTACCAATTCACCCCTCCACTTT. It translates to CAWSTNSPLHF.

The CDR3 DNA follows: TGTGCCAGTAGGGCGGAGGGGACTACTTACACCGGGGAGCTGTTTTTT. This translates into CASRAEGTTYTGELFF. The chain couples TRBV19 to TRBJ2-2; 7 nucleotides line up with TRBD2. V dropped 6 bases and J dropped 3; count of bases not matched to a gene: 10. The length of the CDR3 is 16 residues. Germline CDR1 reads LNHDA; CDR2 reads SQIVND (reference sequence).

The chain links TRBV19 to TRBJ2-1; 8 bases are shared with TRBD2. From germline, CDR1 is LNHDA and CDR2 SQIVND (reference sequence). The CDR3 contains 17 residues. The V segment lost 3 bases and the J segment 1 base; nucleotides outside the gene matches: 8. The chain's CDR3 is CASSIYSGMGSYNEQFF. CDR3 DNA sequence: TGTGCCAGTAGTATCTATAGCGGGATGGGTTCCTACAATGAGCAGTTCTTC. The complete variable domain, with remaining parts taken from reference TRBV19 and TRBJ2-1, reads DGGITQSPKYLFRKEGQNVTLSCEQNLNHDAMYWYRQDPGQGLRLIYYSQIVNDFQKGDIAEGYSVSREKKESFPLTVTSAQKNPTAFYLCASSIYSGMGSYNEQFFGPGTRLTVL.

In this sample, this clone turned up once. The CDR3: CASSFFSTNEKLFF. CDR3 nucleotide sequence: TGTGCCAGCAGTTTCTTTTCAACTAATGAAAAACTGTTTTTT. The gene calls are TRBV28 and TRBJ1-4; D remains ambiguous. This CDR3 has 14 residues. In germline, CDR1 is MDHEN, CDR2 SYDVKM. V was clipped by 3 bases and J by 0 bases, with 5 bases between them.

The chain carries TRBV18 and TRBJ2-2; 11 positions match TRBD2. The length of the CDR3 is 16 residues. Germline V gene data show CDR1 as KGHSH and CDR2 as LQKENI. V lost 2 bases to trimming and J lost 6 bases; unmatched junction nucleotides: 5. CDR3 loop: CASSPATSGKPGELFF. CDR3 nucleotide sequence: TGTGCCAGCTCACCAGCGACTAGCGGGAAGCCCGGGGAGCTGTTTTTT. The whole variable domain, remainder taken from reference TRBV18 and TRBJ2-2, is NAGVMQNPRHLVRRRGQEARLRCSPMKGHSHVYWYRQLPEEGLKFMVYLQKENIIDESGMPKERFSAEFPKEGPSILRIQQVVRGDSAAYFCASSPATSGKPGELFFGEGSRLTVL.

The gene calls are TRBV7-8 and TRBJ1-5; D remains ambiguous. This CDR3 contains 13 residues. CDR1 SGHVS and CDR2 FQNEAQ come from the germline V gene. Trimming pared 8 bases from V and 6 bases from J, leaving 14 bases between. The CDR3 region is CASGARWGQPQHF. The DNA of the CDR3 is TGTGCCAGCGGAGCCCGATGGGGTCAGCCCCAGCATTTT.

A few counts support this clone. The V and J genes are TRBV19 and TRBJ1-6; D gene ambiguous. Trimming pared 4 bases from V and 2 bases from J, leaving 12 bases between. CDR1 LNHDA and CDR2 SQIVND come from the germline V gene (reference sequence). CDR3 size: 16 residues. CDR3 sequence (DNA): TGTGCCAGTAGTACCCGATTGGACCCCTATAATTCACCCCTCCACTTT. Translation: CASSTRLDPYNSPLHF.

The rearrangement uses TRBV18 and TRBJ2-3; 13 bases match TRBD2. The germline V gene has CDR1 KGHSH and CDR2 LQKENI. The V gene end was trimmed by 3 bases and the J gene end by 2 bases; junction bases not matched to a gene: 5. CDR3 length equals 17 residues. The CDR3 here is CASSPMTSGGLTDTQYF. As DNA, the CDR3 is TGTGCCAGCTCACCCATGACTAGCGGGGGGCTCACAGATACGCAGTATTTT.

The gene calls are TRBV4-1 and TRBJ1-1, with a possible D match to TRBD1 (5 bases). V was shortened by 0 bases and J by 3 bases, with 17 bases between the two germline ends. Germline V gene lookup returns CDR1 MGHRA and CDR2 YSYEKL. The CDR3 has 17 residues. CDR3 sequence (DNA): TGCGCCAGCAGCCAAGATGGGTCCGCAGGGCGGGACACTGAAGCTTTCTTT. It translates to CASSQDGSAGRDTEAFF.

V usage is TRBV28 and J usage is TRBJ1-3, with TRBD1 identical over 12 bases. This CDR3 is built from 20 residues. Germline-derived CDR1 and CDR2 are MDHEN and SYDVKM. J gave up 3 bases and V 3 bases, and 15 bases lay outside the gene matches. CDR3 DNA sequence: TGTGCCAGCAGTTTTAACCTCCTAGGGACAGGGGGCAAAAATGGAAACACCATATATTTT. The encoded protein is CASSFNLLGTGGKNGNTIYF.

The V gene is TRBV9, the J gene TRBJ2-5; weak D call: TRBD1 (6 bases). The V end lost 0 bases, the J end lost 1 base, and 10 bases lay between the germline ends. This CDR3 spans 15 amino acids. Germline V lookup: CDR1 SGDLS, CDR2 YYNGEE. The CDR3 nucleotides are TGTGCCAGCAGCGTAGAGGGACACCCCCAAGAGACCCAGTACTTC. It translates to CASSVEGHPQETQYF.

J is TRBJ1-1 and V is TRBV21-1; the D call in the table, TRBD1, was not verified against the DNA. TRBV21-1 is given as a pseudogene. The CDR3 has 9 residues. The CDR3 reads CTMNTEAFF. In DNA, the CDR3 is TGTACAATGAACACTGAAGCTTTCTTT.

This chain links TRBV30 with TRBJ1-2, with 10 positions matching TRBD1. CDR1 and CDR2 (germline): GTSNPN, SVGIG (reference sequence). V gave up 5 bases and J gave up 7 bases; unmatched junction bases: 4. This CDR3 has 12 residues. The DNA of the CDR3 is TGTGCCTGGGGAGGGACAGGGGCTGGCTACACCTTC. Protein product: CAWGGTGAGYTF. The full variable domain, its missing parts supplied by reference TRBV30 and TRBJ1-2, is SQTIHQWPATLVQPVGSPLSLECTVEGTSNPNLYWYRQAAGRGLQLLFYSVGIGQISSEVPQNLSASRPQDRQFILSSKKLLLSDSGFYLCAWGGTGAGYTFGSGTRLTVV.

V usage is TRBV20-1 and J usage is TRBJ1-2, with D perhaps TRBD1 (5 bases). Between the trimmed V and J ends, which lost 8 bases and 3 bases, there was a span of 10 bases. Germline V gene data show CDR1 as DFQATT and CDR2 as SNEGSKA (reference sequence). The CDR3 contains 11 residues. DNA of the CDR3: TGCAGTACTCAGGGAGACTATGGCTACACCTTC. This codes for CSTQGDYGYTF.

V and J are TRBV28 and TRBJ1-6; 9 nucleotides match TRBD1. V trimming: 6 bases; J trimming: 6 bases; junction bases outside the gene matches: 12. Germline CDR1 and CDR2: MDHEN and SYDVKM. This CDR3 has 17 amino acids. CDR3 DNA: TGTGCCAGCAGCTACCAGGGACAGGGCGGTCTTAATTCACCCCTCCACTTT. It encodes CASSYQGQGGLNSPLHF.

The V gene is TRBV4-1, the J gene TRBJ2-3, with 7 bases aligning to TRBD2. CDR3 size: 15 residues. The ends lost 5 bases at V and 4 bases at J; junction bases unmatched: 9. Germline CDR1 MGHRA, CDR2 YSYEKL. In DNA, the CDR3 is TGCGCCAGCAGCAGCGGGGACGCCAGCTCAGATACGCAGTATTTT. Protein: CASSSGDASSDTQYF.

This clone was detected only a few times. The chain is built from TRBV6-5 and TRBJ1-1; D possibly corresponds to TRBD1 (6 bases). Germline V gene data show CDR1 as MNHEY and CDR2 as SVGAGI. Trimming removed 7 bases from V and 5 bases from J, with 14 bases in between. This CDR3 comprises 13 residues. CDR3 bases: TGTGCCAGCACGCGAGGGGGAAGGACTGAAGCTTTCTTT. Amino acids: CASTRGGRTEAFF.

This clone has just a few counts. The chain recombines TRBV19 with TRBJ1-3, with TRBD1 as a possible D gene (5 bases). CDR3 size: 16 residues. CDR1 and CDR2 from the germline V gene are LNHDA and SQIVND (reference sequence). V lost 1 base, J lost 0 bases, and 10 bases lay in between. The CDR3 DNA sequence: TGTGCCAGTAGTATAGGAGGGGCCGACTCTGGAAACACCATATATTTT. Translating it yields CASSIGGADSGNTIYF. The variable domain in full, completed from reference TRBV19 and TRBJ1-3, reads DGGITQSPKYLFRKEGQNVTLSCEQNLNHDAMYWYRQDPGQGLRLIYYSQIVNDFQKGDIAEGYSVSREKKESFPLTVTSAQKNPTAFYLCASSIGGADSGNTIYFGEGSWLTVV.

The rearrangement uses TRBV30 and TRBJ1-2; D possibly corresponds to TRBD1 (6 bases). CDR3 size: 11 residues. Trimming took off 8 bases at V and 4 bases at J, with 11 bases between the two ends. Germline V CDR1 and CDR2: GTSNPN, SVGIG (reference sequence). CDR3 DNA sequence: TGTGCCGGGGGGGCCAGCTATGGCTACACCTTC. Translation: CAGGASYGYTF. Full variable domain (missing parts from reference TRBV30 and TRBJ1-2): SQTIHQWPATLVQPVGSPLSLECTVEGTSNPNLYWYRQAAGRGLQLLFYSVGIGQISSEVPQNLSASRPQDRQFILSSKKLLLSDSGFYLCAGGASYGYTFGSGTRLTVV.

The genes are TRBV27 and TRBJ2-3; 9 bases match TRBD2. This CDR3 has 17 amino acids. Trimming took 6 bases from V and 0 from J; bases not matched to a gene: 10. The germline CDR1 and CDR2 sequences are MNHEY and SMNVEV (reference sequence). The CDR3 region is CASSRSASGASTDTQYF. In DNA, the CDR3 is TGTGCCAGCAGCCGATCAGCTAGCGGGGCTAGCACAGATACGCAGTATTTT.

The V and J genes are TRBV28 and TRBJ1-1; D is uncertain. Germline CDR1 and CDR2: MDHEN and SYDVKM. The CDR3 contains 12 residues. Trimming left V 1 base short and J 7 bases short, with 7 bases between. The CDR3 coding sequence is TGTGCCAGCAGTTTATTTGGCAGTGAAGCTTTCTTT. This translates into CASSLFGSEAFF.

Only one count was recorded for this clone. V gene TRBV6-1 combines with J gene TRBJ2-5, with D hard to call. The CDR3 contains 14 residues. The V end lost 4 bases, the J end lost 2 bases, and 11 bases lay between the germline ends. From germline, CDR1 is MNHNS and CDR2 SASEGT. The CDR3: CASSVSWGQETQYF. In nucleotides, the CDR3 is TGTGCCAGCAGTGTGAGTTGGGGACAAGAGACCCAGTACTTC.

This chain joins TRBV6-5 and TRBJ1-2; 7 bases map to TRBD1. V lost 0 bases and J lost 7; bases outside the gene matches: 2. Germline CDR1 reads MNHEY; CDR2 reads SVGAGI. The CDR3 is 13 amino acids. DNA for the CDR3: TGTGCCAGCAGTTACTCAGGGGGCATTGGCTACACCTTC. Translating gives CASSYSGGIGYTF.

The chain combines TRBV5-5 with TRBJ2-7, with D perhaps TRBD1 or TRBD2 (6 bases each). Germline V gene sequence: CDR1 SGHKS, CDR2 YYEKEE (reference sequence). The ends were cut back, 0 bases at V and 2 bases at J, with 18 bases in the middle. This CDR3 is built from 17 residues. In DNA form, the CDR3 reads TGTGCCAGCAGCTTGGGCCTCGGGAGTCAGGGGACCTACGAGCAGTACTTC. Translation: CASSLGLGSQGTYEQYF.

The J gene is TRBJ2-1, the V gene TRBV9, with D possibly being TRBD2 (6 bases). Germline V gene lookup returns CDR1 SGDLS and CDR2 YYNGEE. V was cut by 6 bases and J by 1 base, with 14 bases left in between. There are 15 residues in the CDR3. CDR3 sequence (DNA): TGTGCCAGCACCGAGGACGGGAGTTCCTACAATGAGCAGTTCTTC. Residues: CASTEDGSSYNEQFF.

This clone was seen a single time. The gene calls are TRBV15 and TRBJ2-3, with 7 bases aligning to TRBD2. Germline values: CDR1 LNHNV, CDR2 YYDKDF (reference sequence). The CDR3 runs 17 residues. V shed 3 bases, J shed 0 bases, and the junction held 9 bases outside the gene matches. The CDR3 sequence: CATSRSGISSSTDTQYF. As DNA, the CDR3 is TGTGCCACCAGCAGGAGCGGGATTTCTTCTAGCACAGATACGCAGTATTTT.